This T cell receptor (beta chain) derives from a study of T cell responses to AZD1222 COVID-19 vaccine (dated by TCRdb to the early 2020s). Regarding the research as a whole: TCR sequencing was performed for roughly 250 trial participants, of whom around 210 were given two doses of AZD1222 and some 25 were given two doses of MenACWY control vaccine. Trial participants were enrolled by age into subgroups of 18-55, 56-69 and 70-plus years, and approximately 150, 30 and 60 TCR-sequenced participants, respectively, were included in these subgroups.

What this sample's time point label stands for: about 28 days (+/-7) after the second vaccine dose. AZD1222 recipients whose second dose came at about 4 weeks and those whose second dose came at about 12 weeks were combined into one group, since spike-specific TCR depth and breadth did not differ between the two schedules. Vaccinee samples were obtained from the UK trials COV001 and COV002, which included a single-blind randomized controlled phase 2/3 trial of AZD1222 (ChAdOx1 nCoV-19) in healthy adults. For TCRbeta chain sequencing, PBMC samples from trial participants were taken at day 0 and at day 28 after the second dose. There are 16 amino acids in the CDR3, from cysteine to phenylalanine inclusive. Only CDR3 DNA remains: 48 bases, in frame from the first base. CDR1 and CDR2 are drawn from the germline V gene: SNHLY, FYNNEI. The germline ends are 16 bases apart after V is trimmed by 3 bases and J by 4 bases.

The CDR3 regions of human TCRbeta chains were subjected to immunosequencing. Regarding the original processing steps: TCRs in the repertoires were compared against a reference library of SARS-CoV-2-specific TCRs that had been generated with the MIRA antigen-specificity platform. Breadth meant the fraction of unique TCRs that were SARS-CoV-2-associated, whereas depth meant the fraction of total T cells that were SARS-CoV-2-associated. Using the MIRA data, each spike-specific TCR was mapped to the spike region that the TCR reacts to and placed in a CD4 or CD8 class. Log10-transformed breadth and depth values were compared by one-way ANOVA with Sidak's multiple comparisons tests. What TCRdb holds here is the immuneACCESS table cut down to in-frame rearrangements. Part of the clones is not present; checked against another copy, under half of the missing clones reflect an unresolved V gene, and the others are unexplained. Clone size and the V and J calls come from that table; the DNA yielded D and trimming. This sample comprises around 85,000 clones, 75% to 90% of them detected only once. Of the sample, roughly 1.4% falls within the top ten clones.

What the research found in general, with its limitations: Because no day 14 peak-response samples were available, repertoires were characterized only after the peak T cell response. In the small 56-69-year group, the increase in depth fell short of significance, most likely because of low power. Conclusions about previously exposed vaccinees were limited because only a handful of AZD1222 recipients were SARS-CoV-2 seropositive at baseline. Participants were mostly white British, with more females than males. The authors suggested clonal diversity may have been underestimated. The whole spike protein was spanned by vaccine-associated CD4 TCRs, and dominant responses were seen in regions 160-218 and 743-854. After two AZD1222 doses, both the breadth and the depth of spike-specific TCRs were significantly higher than at day 0 and than in MenACWY recipients. Reportedly, close to half of the unique spike-specific TCRs recognized epitopes lying outside the regions that are mutated in the B.1.351 and B.1.1.7 variants.

As for this clone: Its antigen is not yet known. Base qualities are missing; no much larger clone stands one base away.

Rearrangement joined TRBV2 to TRBJ2-1; the D gene is perhaps TRBD2, from 6 matching bases. The sequenced sample was peripheral blood, obtained 28 days after the second AZD1222 dose. The source is an adult who received the AZD1222 COVID-19 vaccine. The CDR3 in this case is CASSDSGDVKYNEQFF. Read as DNA, the sequence is TGTGCCAGCAGTGATTCGGGGGACGTGAAGTACAATGAGCAGTTCTTC.